This note documents a single T cell receptor beta chain sequence. Its specific antigen is unknown. Base qualities are not recorded, but no much larger clone differs from it by a single base. Inclusive of the bounding cysteine and phenylalanine, the CDR3 is 12 residues long. Left in the record is the CDR3 DNA by itself, 36 bases read in frame from the first base. The V end loses 7 bases and the J end loses 4 bases, and a stretch of 10 bases separates them. In the germline V gene, CDR1 corresponds to SGHTA and CDR2 to FQGNSA. Libraries were built with the immunoSEQ multiplex PCR assay. The clones in this table, taken by TCRdb from immuneACCESS, are in-frame only. Not every clone is retained; where verified, under half of the shortfall comes from an unresolved V gene, and the cause of the rest is unknown. The sample table records 55,000 to 65,000 clones; roughly 92% of these occur just once. The ten largest clones capture roughly 1.5% of the sample.

This specimen belongs to a study of T cell changes during pregnancy in multiple sclerosis (dated by TCRdb to the late 2010s). About the investigation overall: The study looked at changes in the T cell repertoire across pregnancy in women with multiple sclerosis.

This sample comprised peripheral blood, obtained in the second trimester of pregnancy. Recombination joined TRBV7-2 with TRBJ1-2; the D gene is possibly TRBD1, with 5 bases matching. The receptor was isolated from a female donor with multiple sclerosis, enrolled in a pregnancy study. The CDR3 corresponds to CASTGGGYGYTF. The bases are TGTGCCAGCACCGGGGGGGGCTATGGCTACACCTTC. Beyond the CDR3, the reference TRBV7-2 and TRBJ1-2 genes provide the residues; the full variable domain reads: GAGVSQSPSNKVTEKGKDVELRCDPISGHTALYWYRQSLGQGLEFLIYFQGNSAPDKSGLPSDRFSAERTGGSVSTLTIQRTQQEDSAVYLCASTGGGYGYTFGSGTRLTVV.